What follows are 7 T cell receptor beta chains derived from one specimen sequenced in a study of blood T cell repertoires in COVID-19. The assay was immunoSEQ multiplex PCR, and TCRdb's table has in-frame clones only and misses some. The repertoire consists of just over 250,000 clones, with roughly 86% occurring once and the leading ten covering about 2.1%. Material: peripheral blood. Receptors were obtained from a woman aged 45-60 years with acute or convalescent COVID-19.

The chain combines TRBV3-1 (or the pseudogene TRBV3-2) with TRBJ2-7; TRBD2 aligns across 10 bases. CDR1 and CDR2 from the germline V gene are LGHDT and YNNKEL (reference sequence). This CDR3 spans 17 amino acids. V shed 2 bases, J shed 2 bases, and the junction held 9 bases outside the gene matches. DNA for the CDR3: TGTGCCAGCAGCCAACCCGGTGGAGCGGGAGGGCCCTACGAGCAGTACTTC. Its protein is CASSQPGGAGGPYEQYF.

CDR3: CASSPSYVRSTDTQYF. The CDR3 DNA follows: TGTGCCAGCAGCCCATCCTACGTACGAAGCACAGATACGCAGTATTTT. The rearrangement uses TRBV7-2 and TRBJ2-3, with unresolved D. Trimming stripped 5 bases from V and 0 bases from J, with 15 bases between. The CDR3 is made up of 16 amino acids. Per germline, CDR1 SGHTA and CDR2 FQGNSA.

CDR3 protein: CASSLTWGGRNTGELFF. For the CDR3, the DNA is TGTGCCAGCAGCTTAACCTGGGGCGGGAGGAACACCGGGGAGCTGTTTTTT. The chain carries TRBV7-3 and TRBJ2-2; TRBD2 agrees at 7 bases. The CDR3 runs 17 residues. V lost 0 bases, J lost 1 base, and 5 bases stayed unmatched. Germline-derived CDR1 and CDR2 are SGHTA and FQGTGA.

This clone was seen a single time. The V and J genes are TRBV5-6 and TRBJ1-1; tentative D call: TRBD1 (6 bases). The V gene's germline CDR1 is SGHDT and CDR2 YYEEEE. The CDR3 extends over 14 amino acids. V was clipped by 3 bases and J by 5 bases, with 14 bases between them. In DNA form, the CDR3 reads TGTGCCAGCAGCTATCGACAGGAGTGGACTGAAGCTTTCTTT. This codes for CASSYRQEWTEAFF.

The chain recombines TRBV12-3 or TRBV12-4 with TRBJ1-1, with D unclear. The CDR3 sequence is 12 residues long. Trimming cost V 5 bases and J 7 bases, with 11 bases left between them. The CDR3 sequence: CASSPPGFEAFF. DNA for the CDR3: TGTGCCAGCAGTCCCCCAGGCTTTGAAGCTTTCTTT.

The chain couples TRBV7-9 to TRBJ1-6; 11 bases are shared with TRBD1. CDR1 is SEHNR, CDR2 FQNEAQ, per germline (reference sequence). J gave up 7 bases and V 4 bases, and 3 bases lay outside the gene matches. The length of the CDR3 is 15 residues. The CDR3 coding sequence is TGTGCCAGCAGCTGGGGGACAGGGGGAAATTCACCCCTCCACTTT. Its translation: CASSWGTGGNSPLHF.

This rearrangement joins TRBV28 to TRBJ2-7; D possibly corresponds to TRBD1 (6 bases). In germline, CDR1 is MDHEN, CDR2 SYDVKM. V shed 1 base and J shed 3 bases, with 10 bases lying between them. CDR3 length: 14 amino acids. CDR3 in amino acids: CASSLSGTYYEQYF. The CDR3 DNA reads TGTGCCAGCAGTTTATCCGGGACATACTACGAGCAGTACTTC. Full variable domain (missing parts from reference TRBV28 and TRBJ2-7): DVKVTQSSRYLVKRTGEKVFLECVQDMDHENMFWYRQDPGLGLRLIYFSYDVKMKEKGDIPEGYSVSREKKERFSLILESASTNQTSMYLCASSLSGTYYEQYFGPGTRLTVT.